This entry lists 8 T cell receptor beta chains sequenced from one sample in a study of blood T cell repertoires in COVID-19. The data were produced by immunoSEQ multiplex PCR, yet TCRdb's version contains in-frame clones alone and is incomplete. Here the sample spans 100,000 to 150,000 clones, 70% to 85% being singletons. Sample: peripheral blood. The receptors derive from a human donor with acute or convalescent COVID-19. The donor label of this sample is uncertain.

The rearrangement links TRBV4-2 to TRBJ1-2; tentatively, D is TRBD1 (6 bases). The germline V gene has CDR1 LGHNA and CDR2 YNFKEQ. This CDR3 contains 17 residues. Trimming pared 0 bases from V and 8 bases from J, leaving 22 bases between. CDR3 nucleotide sequence: TGTGCCAGCAGCCAAGATTGGGGAGTAGGGGGGGCTGGCGGCTACACCTTC. Encoded protein: CASSQDWGVGGAGGYTF.

With respect to this clone: Sequence at one end of the junction differs from germline and may be a read error. The V gene is TRBV7-7, the J gene TRBJ2-2, with 10 bases fitting TRBD1. The CDR3 runs to 14 residues. Germline loops: CDR1 SSHAT, CDR2 FNYEAQ (reference sequence). CDR3 nucleotide sequence: TGTGCTAGCAGCTCCCGGGACAGGGGATACCGGCTGTTTTTT. Its protein is CASSSRDRGYRLFF.

V gene TRBV28 combines with J gene TRBJ1-1; 7 bases match TRBD1. Per germline, CDR1 MDHEN and CDR2 SYDVKM. V gave up 3 bases and J gave up 4 bases; unmatched junction bases: 8. The CDR3 consists of 15 residues. The DNA for the CDR3 is TGTGCCAGCAGTTTTGAGCCGACAGGGTTCACTGAAGCTTTCTTT. Its translation is CASSFEPTGFTEAFF.

V is TRBV5-1 and J is TRBJ1-6; no clear D gene. CDR3 length equals 20 residues. CDR1 SGHRS and CDR2 YFSETQ come from the germline V gene. The ends were cut back, 0 bases at V and 0 bases at J, with 19 bases in the middle. The CDR3 DNA sequence: TGCGCCAGCAGCTTGGATCCACCCACGCATAGGAGCTCCTATAATTCACCCCTCCACTTT. Its protein is CASSLDPPTHRSSYNSPLHF.

The chain recombines TRBV15 with TRBJ1-1; D is ambiguous. Trimming cost V 1 base and J 4 bases, with 13 bases left between them. Per the germline V gene, CDR1 is LNHNV and CDR2 is YYDKDF (reference sequence). This CDR3 is built from 15 residues. CDR3 amino acids: CATSRGRALSTEAFF. The CDR3, as DNA: TGTGCCACCAGCAGAGGGAGGGCGCTGAGCACTGAAGCTTTCTTT.

The chain couples TRBV27 to TRBJ2-2; D not resolved. V shed 6 bases and J shed 0 bases, with 11 bases lying between them. CDR3 length: 15 residues. Germline lookup yields CDR1 MNHEY and CDR2 SMNVEV (reference sequence). The DNA for the CDR3 is TGTGCCAGCAGGGGTGGGCCGGCGAACACCGGGGAGCTGTTTTTT. Its protein product is CASRGGPANTGELFF.

The rearrangement links TRBV7-9 to TRBJ1-4, with TRBD1 matching over 8 bases. The J segment lost 5 bases and the V segment lost 5 bases, leaving 4 bases of the junction unmatched. CDR1 and CDR2 (germline): SEHNR, FQNEAQ (reference sequence). This CDR3 has 14 amino acids. The CDR3 DNA reads TGTGCCAGCAGCCCCGGGACAGGAAATGAAAAACTGTTTTTT. This gives the protein CASSPGTGNEKLFF.

This clone appeared a single time. For the CDR3, the DNA is TGCGCCAGCAGCTTTTCAGCGGGGGGGCACGAGCAGTACGTC. Translation gives CASSFSAGGHEQYV. The genes are TRBV5-1 and TRBJ2-7; 10 bases fit TRBD2. The CDR3 totals 14 residues. V shed 2 bases and J 5 bases; nucleotides not matched to a gene: 4. Germline lookup yields CDR1 SGHRS and CDR2 YFSETQ.